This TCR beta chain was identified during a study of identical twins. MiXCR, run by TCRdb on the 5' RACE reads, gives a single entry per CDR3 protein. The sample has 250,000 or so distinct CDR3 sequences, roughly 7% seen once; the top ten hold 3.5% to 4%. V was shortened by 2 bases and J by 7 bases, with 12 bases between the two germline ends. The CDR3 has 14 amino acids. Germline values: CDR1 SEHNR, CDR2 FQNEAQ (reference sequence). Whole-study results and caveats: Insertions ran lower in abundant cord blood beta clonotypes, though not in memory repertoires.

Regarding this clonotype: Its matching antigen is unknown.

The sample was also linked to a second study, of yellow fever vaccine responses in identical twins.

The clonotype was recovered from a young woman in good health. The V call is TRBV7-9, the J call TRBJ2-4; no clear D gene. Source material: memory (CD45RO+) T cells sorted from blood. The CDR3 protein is CASSLSGHKNIQYF. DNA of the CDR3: TGTGCCAGCAGCTTATCGGGCCATAAGAACATTCAGTACTTC.